The 30 T cell receptor beta chains below were found in one sample sequenced in a study of T-cell reconstitution after alpha-beta-depleted transplantation in children. The library targeted TCRbeta and was prepared with unique molecular identifiers. MiXCR was run by TCRdb on the PCR reads, yielding one entry per CDR3 protein. In the table there are about 210,000 distinct CDR3 sequences, about a sixth of which are singletons. The sample here was PBMCs, mostly from graft donor cells, taken 360 days after TCRalphabeta/CD19-depleted stem cell transplant. Receptors originate from a male patient aged 2 to 10 who had a stem cell transplant for acute lymphoblastic leukemia, so the T cells may come from the graft donor.

V usage is TRBV18 and J usage is TRBJ2-3; TRBD2 matches at 10 bases. The V gene end was trimmed by 1 base and the J gene end by 5 bases; junction bases not matched to a gene: 6. The CDR3 has 16 amino acids. Per the germline V gene, CDR1 is KGHSH and CDR2 is LQKENI. The DNA of the CDR3 is TGTGCCAGCTCACCACTAAGGGCTAGCGGGAGAGATACGCAGTATTTT. This gives the protein CASSPLRASGRDTQYF. The full variable domain, its missing parts supplied by reference TRBV18 and TRBJ2-3, is NAGVMQNPRHLVRRRGQEARLRCSPMKGHSHVYWYRQLPEEGLKFMVYLQKENIIDESGMPKERFSAEFPKEGPSILRIQQVVRGDSAAYFCASSPLRASGRDTQYFGPGTRLTVL.

This clonotype occurred many times. The V and J genes are TRBV25-1 and TRBJ2-7; no clear D gene. The length of the CDR3 is 15 residues. Germline CDR1 and CDR2: MGHDK and SYGVNS. V was trimmed by 3 bases and J by 3 bases, leaving 15 bases between them. The CDR3 spells CASSDVGIKDYEQYF. The CDR3 DNA sequence: TGTGCCAGCAGTGACGTAGGGATAAAAGACTACGAGCAGTACTTC.

The chain uses TRBV27 and TRBJ2-7; D gene unclear. Germline V gives CDR1 MNHEY, CDR2 SMNVEV (reference sequence). CDR3 length: 14 residues. The V end was cut by 6 bases, the J end by 1 base, with 13 bases between. The DNA of the CDR3 is TGTGCCAGCAGCATAGGGCGAGTATCCTACGAGCAGTACTTC. Translation: CASSIGRVSYEQYF.

This clonotype came up many times. The chain couples TRBV10-3 to TRBJ2-2, with TRBD2 identical over 7 bases. With 6 bases clipped from V and 3 bases from J, the junction kept 4 bases outside the gene matches. The germline V gene encodes CDR1 ENHRY and CDR2 SYGVKD. The CDR3 runs to 14 residues. Here the CDR3 reads CAIRFREDTGELFF. The CDR3 nucleotides are TGTGCCATCAGGTTTCGGGAGGACACCGGGGAGCTGTTTTTT.

This clonotype was seen just once. The chain employs TRBV7-8 and TRBJ2-3, with a tentative D call TRBD1 (6 bases). The CDR3 length is 15 residues. Germline-derived CDR1 and CDR2 are SGHVS and FQNEAQ. Trimming removed 5 bases from V and 3 bases from J, with 15 bases in between. The chain's CDR3 is CASSTLGAVTDTQYF. CDR3 in DNA: TGTGCCAGCAGCACGTTGGGGGCGGTGACAGATACGCAGTATTTT.

The rearrangement uses TRBV7-8 and TRBJ1-3; D unresolved. CDR1 is SGHVS and CDR2 is FQNEAQ in the germline V gene. The CDR3 spans 14 residues. V lost 3 bases and J lost 8, with 14 bases in between. For the CDR3, the DNA is TGTGCCAGCAGCTTGGGTGTAGGGAGGGACACCATATATTTT. This codes for CASSLGVGRDTIYF.

Only a few counts were recorded for this clonotype. The chain has TRBV5-1 and TRBJ1-1, with a possible D match to TRBD1 (5 bases). Per the germline V gene, CDR1 is SGHRS and CDR2 is YFSETQ. CDR3 size: 12 residues. V was cut by 2 bases and J by 5 bases, with 7 bases left in between. CDR3 nucleotides: TGCGCCAGCAGCTTCCCAGGGACTGAAGCTTTCTTT. It specifies CASSFPGTEAFF.

The V and J genes are TRBV5-1 and TRBJ2-3; D might be TRBD1 or TRBD2, each matching 5 bases. The CDR3 sequence is 18 residues long. The germline V gene encodes CDR1 SGHRS and CDR2 YFSETQ. Deletions cut 0 bases from V and 2 bases from J, with 19 bases between. In DNA, the CDR3 is TGCGCCAGCAGCTTGGGTGGGCGGCCGGGGCCTTTCACAGATACGCAGTATTTT. This translates into CASSLGGRPGPFTDTQYF.

The genes are TRBV27 and TRBJ1-1, with TRBD1 matching over 11 bases. Trimming removed 6 bases from V and 6 bases from J; junction bases left unmatched: 6. The CDR3 has 14 residues. Germline values: CDR1 MNHEY, CDR2 SMNVEV (reference sequence). The chain's CDR3 is CASSQDRGRAEAFF. The CDR3 region has the DNA TGTGCCAGCAGCCAGGACAGGGGGCGGGCTGAAGCTTTCTTT.

This clonotype was seen only a few times. The chain has TRBV20-1 and TRBJ1-5; 8 bases are shared with TRBD1. V shed 5 bases, J shed 6 bases, and the junction held 12 bases outside the gene matches. From germline, CDR1 is DFQATT and CDR2 SNEGSKA (reference sequence). This CDR3 has 15 amino acids. This CDR3 is CSASPDREEGQPQHF. DNA of the CDR3: TGCAGTGCTTCCCCGGACAGGGAGGAGGGTCAGCCCCAGCATTTT.

This clonotype was recorded once. The chain recombines TRBV6-2 or TRBV6-3 with TRBJ2-1, with TRBD2 matching 10 bases. The V gene's germline CDR1 is MNHEY and CDR2 SVGEGT. CDR3 length equals 15 residues. V lost 4 bases and J lost 4; bases outside the gene matches: 4. CDR3 nucleotides: TGTGCCAGCAGTTTACTAGCGGGACTATACAATGAGCAGTTCTTC. Translation gives CASSLLAGLYNEQFF.

The V call is TRBV10-2, the J call TRBJ2-1; 10 bases align to TRBD2. The ends lost 4 bases at V and 6 bases at J; junction bases unmatched: 3. Germline V gene data show CDR1 as WSHSY and CDR2 as SAAADI. The CDR3 totals 14 residues. The chain's CDR3 is CASSVLAGVNEQFF. The CDR3 DNA is TGCGCCAGCAGTGTTCTAGCGGGGGTCAATGAGCAGTTCTTC.

V gene TRBV10-3 combines with J gene TRBJ2-7; 10 bases are a match to TRBD1. CDR1 is ENHRY and CDR2 is SYGVKD in the germline V gene. This CDR3 comprises 13 residues. Trimming removed 7 bases from V and 5 bases from J; junction bases left unmatched: 5. CDR3: CAITRDRGNEQYF. CDR3 bases: TGTGCCATCACCAGGGACAGGGGAAACGAGCAGTACTTC.

The CDR3 sequence: CASGGSWGGGTKTSSTDTQYF. In DNA form, the CDR3 reads TGTGCCAGCGGAGGATCCTGGGGGGGGGGCACCAAGACGTCTAGCACAGATACGCAGTATTTT. This chain uses TRBV4-2 with TRBJ2-3; D may be TRBD2 (7 bases). This CDR3 is 21 amino acids long. The V end lost 8 bases, the J end lost 0 bases, and 33 bases lay between the germline ends. Looked up from germline, CDR1 is LGHNA and CDR2 is YNFKEQ.

A few counts support this clonotype. The gene calls are TRBV12-3 or TRBV12-4 and TRBJ2-3, with 11 nucleotides matching TRBD2. Germline trimming cut 8 bases from V and 7 bases from J; bases unmatched to any gene: 11. This CDR3 has 15 residues. CDR3 protein: CASWGLAGGGYTQYF. CDR3 bases: TGTGCCAGCTGGGGGCTAGCGGGGGGCGGGTATACGCAGTATTTT.

The rearrangement links TRBV5-1 to TRBJ2-3; D uncertain. The CDR3 totals 13 residues. Per the germline V gene, CDR1 is SGHRS and CDR2 is YFSETQ. Trimming shortened V by 0 bases and J by 4 bases, and 6 bases separated the two germline ends. In nucleotides, the CDR3 is TGCGCCAGCAGCTTGGTTGCGGCAGATACGCAGTATTTT. Encoded protein: CASSLVAADTQYF.

This sequence joins TRBV25-1 and TRBJ1-5; D perhaps matches TRBD1 (6 bases). With 3 bases removed from V and 7 bases from J, the gap between germline ends came to 13 bases. There are 14 residues in the CDR3. In germline, CDR1 is MGHDK, CDR2 SYGVNS. Here the CDR3 reads CASSDWDIYQPQHF. Here the CDR3 DNA reads TGTGCCAGCAGTGATTGGGACATTTACCAGCCCCAGCATTTT. The whole variable domain, filled in from reference TRBV25-1 and TRBJ1-5, reads EADIYQTPRYLVIGTGKKITLECSQTMGHDKMYWYQQDPGMELHLIHYSYGVNSTEKGDLSSESTVSRIRTEHFPLTLESARPSHTSQYLCASSDWDIYQPQHFGDGTRLSIL.

This clonotype came up a few times. This rearrangement joins TRBV12-3 or TRBV12-4 to TRBJ2-5; weak D call: TRBD1 (6 bases). This CDR3 contains 13 residues. The germline V and J ends were trimmed by 4 bases and 5 bases, with 11 bases remaining between them. CDR3 protein: CASSSGVMETQYF. The DNA for the CDR3 is TGTGCCAGCAGTTCAGGGGTTATGGAGACCCAGTACTTC.

In its sample, this clonotype was seen a few times. The chain couples TRBV28 to TRBJ1-1; 7 positions agree with TRBD1. Germline V gene data show CDR1 as MDHEN and CDR2 as SYDVKM. Losses at the gene ends were 6 bases for V and 6 bases for J; bases not matched to a gene: 13. The CDR3 has 15 residues. This CDR3 reads CASRLPDRLEAEAFF. The CDR3, as DNA: TGTGCCAGCAGGCTCCCGGACAGGCTGGAGGCTGAAGCTTTCTTT.

This clonotype appeared a few times. V usage is TRBV20-1 and J usage is TRBJ1-5; D is unclear. Trimming cost V 0 bases and J 4 bases, with 10 bases left between them. Germline CDR1 and CDR2: DFQATT and SNEGSKA (reference sequence). The length of the CDR3 is 14 residues. CDR3 DNA sequence: TGCAGTGCTAGAGATTTGGCAGTAAATCAGCCCCAGCATTTT. It translates to CSARDLAVNQPQHF.

This clonotype was counted a few times. The V and J genes are TRBV25-1 and TRBJ2-5; 7 bases fit TRBD2. V lost 5 bases and J lost 0; bases outside the gene matches: 6. Per germline, CDR1 MGHDK and CDR2 SYGVNS. The CDR3 contains 15 residues. In DNA, the CDR3 is TGTGCCAGCAGTTGGGCGGGGGATAACCAAGAGACCCAGTACTTC. This sequence encodes CASSWAGDNQETQYF. The whole variable domain, filled in from reference TRBV25-1 and TRBJ2-5, reads EADIYQTPRYLVIGTGKKITLECSQTMGHDKMYWYQQDPGMELHLIHYSYGVNSTEKGDLSSESTVSRIRTEHFPLTLESARPSHTSQYLCASSWAGDNQETQYFGPGTRLLVL.

This clonotype was seen many times. The genes are TRBV5-1 and TRBJ2-7; 10 bases fit TRBD2. The CDR3 is made up of 14 amino acids. Germline V lookup: CDR1 SGHRS, CDR2 YFSETQ. With 2 bases clipped from V and 5 bases from J, the junction kept 4 bases outside the gene matches. The CDR3, as DNA: TGCGCCAGCAGCTTTCTAGCGGGGGACAACGAGCAGTACTTC. This encodes CASSFLAGDNEQYF.

At least ten counts were recorded for this clonotype. J is TRBJ1-1 and V is TRBV10-3; 7 bases align to TRBD1. Germline V gives CDR1 ENHRY, CDR2 SYGVKD. V shed 9 bases, J shed 4 bases, and the junction held 8 bases outside the gene matches. The CDR3 is 13 amino acids. This CDR3 is CAMGNRTGTEAFF. The CDR3, as DNA: TGTGCCATGGGGAACAGGACAGGCACTGAAGCTTTCTTT.

The chain combines TRBV7-2 with TRBJ1-2, with TRBD1 matching over 11 bases. The CDR3 sequence is 16 residues long. J lost 4 bases, V lost 5 bases, and 9 bases had no gene match. Germline loops: CDR1 SGHTA, CDR2 FQGNSA. CDR3 protein: CASSPWTGGGSYGYTF. The DNA of the CDR3 is TGTGCCAGCAGCCCCTGGACAGGGGGCGGTAGCTATGGCTACACCTTC. Based on the CDR3 plus reference TRBV7-2 and TRBJ1-2, the full variable domain is GAGVSQSPSNKVTEKGKDVELRCDPISGHTALYWYRQSLGQGLEFLIYFQGNSAPDKSGLPSDRFSAERTGGSVSTLTIQRTQQEDSAVYLCASSPWTGGGSYGYTFGSGTRLTVV.

The chain carries TRBV18 and TRBJ1-4; D is uncertain. Germline loops: CDR1 KGHSH, CDR2 LQKENI. The V end lost 3 bases, the J end lost 2 bases, and 10 bases lay between the germline ends. The CDR3 is made up of 15 amino acids. In DNA form, the CDR3 reads TGTGCCAGCTCACCTCTTGGCAGCACTAATGAAAAACTGTTTTTT. It yields the protein CASSPLGSTNEKLFF. Variable domain in full (rest from reference TRBV18 and TRBJ1-4): NAGVMQNPRHLVRRRGQEARLRCSPMKGHSHVYWYRQLPEEGLKFMVYLQKENIIDESGMPKERFSAEFPKEGPSILRIQQVVRGDSAAYFCASSPLGSTNEKLFFGSGTQLSVL.

The V call is TRBV7-6, the J call TRBJ1-1; D uncertain. Trimming removed 5 bases at V and 4 bases at J, with 14 bases between. Germline CDR1 and CDR2: SGHVS and FNYEAQ. CDR3 length equals 14 residues. In DNA, the CDR3 is TGTGCCAGCAGCCCGCCGGCCTGGGGCACTGAAGCTTTCTTT. This sequence encodes CASSPPAWGTEAFF.

V usage is TRBV29-1 and J usage is TRBJ2-7; D is uncertain. Deletions cut 4 bases from V and 5 bases from J, with 9 bases between. Germline CDR1 SQVTM, CDR2 ANQGSEA. There are 11 residues in the CDR3. The DNA of the CDR3 is TGCAGCGTTGTATTTACCAACGAGCAGTACTTC. Amino acids: CSVVFTNEQYF.

This clonotype has more than one count but fewer than ten. J is TRBJ2-7 and V is TRBV2; TRBD1 might be the D (5 bases). Germline CDR1 and CDR2: SNHLY and FYNNEI. V was pared by 8 bases and J by 3 bases, with 11 bases between. CDR3 length: 12 residues. CDR3 protein: CASVRGSYEQYF. The CDR3 DNA sequence: TGTGCCAGCGTAAGGGGTAGCTACGAGCAGTACTTC.

This clonotype appeared a few times. The chain employs TRBV20-1 and TRBJ2-1; D is uncertain. The ends were cut back, 6 bases at V and 4 bases at J, with 16 bases in the middle. Per the germline V gene, CDR1 is DFQATT and CDR2 is SNEGSKA (reference sequence). The CDR3 totals 14 residues. CDR3 protein: CSAPSGLGYNEQFF. As DNA, the CDR3 is TGCAGTGCGCCTAGTGGATTGGGTTACAATGAGCAGTTCTTC.

The table lists this clonotype with many counts. V and J are TRBV29-1 and TRBJ2-7; possible D gene TRBD2, 5 bases. The V gene's germline CDR1 is SQVTM and CDR2 ANQGSEA. Trimming cost V 7 bases and J 6 bases, with 19 bases left between them. The CDR3 extends over 13 amino acids. This chain's CDR3 is CSADVRADGEQYF. CDR3 sequence (DNA): TGCAGCGCAGACGTGAGGGCCGACGGCGAGCAGTACTTC.